This T cell receptor (beta chain) emerged from a study of cytomegalovirus exposure and HLA in healthy donors. Study observations and caveats: High specificity and sensitivity for cytomegalovirus status were reported for the classifier. Information on immune exposure was restricted to one variable (CMV serostatus). More clonal expansion characterized HLA-associated TCR beta chains than equally common others in a later analysis. A previous analysis found most TCR beta V segments productive roughly 87% or roughly 30% of the time.

Germline CDR1 is SGHTA and CDR2 is FQGNSA. Trimming removed 2 bases from V and 3 bases from J; junction bases left unmatched: 11. The CDR3 is 17 residues long. A multiplex PCR was run with 60 Vbeta primers and 13 Jbeta primers. Sequencing was performed with immunoSEQ multiplex PCR; in TCRdb, only in-frame clones are kept and a portion is missing. Of fewer than 60,000 clones in the sample, 72% were seen once. Note on this clone: Its specificity is unknown.

The receptor was isolated from a woman in her 50s in good health and CMV-seropositive. The material sequenced was PBMCs. The V gene is TRBV7-2, the J gene TRBJ1-1; the match to TRBD1 covers 8 bases. For the CDR3, the DNA is TGTGCCAGCAGCTTACGCAGGGGGCGCGGGGGGGACACTGAAGCTTTCTTT. Protein: CASSLRRGRGGDTEAFF.